The T cell receptor (beta chain) under discussion was sequenced for a study of shared clonotypes between healthy human individuals. The protocol was immunoSEQ multiplex PCR, while the TCRdb copy is restricted to in-frame clones and leaves out a portion. The profile covers a few million clones, with approximately 90% appearing a single time and around 0.4% taken by the ten largest. As for this clone: The target antigen is unknown.

The split of CD4+ cells yielded CD45RA+ naive and CD45RA-negative memory subsets. Study results and limitations: Clonotype sharing across donors was expected to vary with sequencing depth. The rarefaction results pointed to incomplete sorted-subset sequencing despite large depth.

The CDR3 contains 12 residues. Germline loops: CDR1 MNHNS, CDR2 SASEGT. Unmatched junction bases numbered 2, after V lost 7 bases and J lost 6 bases. The sample was naive CD4+ T cells from PBMCs. Subset noted: CD45RA+ positively selected. This sequence was found in a man aged 18 to 29 in good health. Some clones in this sample may be carry-over from other donors' samples. This rearrangement joins TRBV6-1 to TRBJ1-5; the match to TRBD1 covers 8 bases. The CDR3 is CASTDRVQPQHF. Here the CDR3 DNA reads TGTGCCAGCACGGACAGGGTTCAGCCCCAGCATTTT.